This T cell receptor (beta chain) was identified during a study of T cell responses to AZD1222 COVID-19 vaccine. The CDR3 extends over 14 amino acids. The V gene lost 4 bases and the J gene lost 2 bases, with 9 bases spanning the gap. The germline V gene has CDR1 SGHAT and CDR2 FQDESV (reference sequence). Assay used: immunoSEQ multiplex PCR; TCRdb lists only in-frame clones, some missing. Of roughly 200,000 clones in the sample, 85% to 95% are singletons; the top ten hold less than 1.5%. The chain combines TRBV11-1 with TRBJ1-3, with D hard to call. The clonotype comes from an adult in good health. The sample in question was peripheral blood, obtained on day 0 of AZD1222 vaccination. CDR3 sequence reads: CASSSGFTGNTIYF. Written as DNA, the CDR3 is TGTGCCAGCAGCTCGGGGTTTACTGGAAACACCATATATTTT.